What follows are 11 T cell receptor beta chains derived from one specimen sequenced in a study of blood T cell repertoires in COVID-19. Profiling relied on immunoSEQ multiplex PCR, and the TCRdb table lists in-frame clones only, not all of them. Of approximately 190,000 clones in the sample, 82% were seen once. Sequenced material: peripheral blood. These receptors all come from a woman aged 60-70 years with COVID-19, enrolled during active disease.

The chain links TRBV5-4 to TRBJ1-2, with D possibly TRBD1 on 5 matching bases. Per the germline V gene, CDR1 is SGHNT and CDR2 is YYREEE (reference sequence). V shed 4 bases and J shed 2 bases, with 18 bases lying between them. The CDR3 covers 16 residues. CDR3 nucleotide sequence: TGTGCCAGCAGCCCCCGGGGGACCGCAGGGAACTATGGCTACACCTTC. Its translation is CASSPRGTAGNYGYTF.

This clone was seen a few times. The V call is TRBV6-2 or TRBV6-3, the J call TRBJ1-2, with D hard to call. Germline CDR1 is MNHEY and CDR2 is SVGEGT. The CDR3 is made up of 16 amino acids. V was trimmed by 0 bases and J by 2 bases, leaving 13 bases between them. The CDR3 loop is CASSYSTRVSNYGYTF. CDR3 nucleotide sequence: TGTGCCAGCAGTTACTCGACGAGGGTGAGCAACTATGGCTACACCTTC.

V gene TRBV4-1 combines with J gene TRBJ2-2; possibly TRBD2 for D (5 bases). The germline gives CDR1 MGHRA, CDR2 YSYEKL. This CDR3 comprises 16 residues. V shed 6 bases and J shed 9 bases, with 23 bases lying between them. CDR3 sequence (DNA): TGCGCCAGCAGACCCGGGGTCGACTTCCCCCGGAGGGAGCTGTTTTTT. Translated: CASRPGVDFPRRELFF.

The V and J genes are TRBV24-1 and TRBJ1-5; D gene ambiguous. The CDR3 loop spans 13 amino acids. Germline CDR1 and CDR2: KGHDR and SFDVKD. Trimming took off 4 bases at V and 7 bases at J, with 10 bases between the two ends. CDR3 sequence reads: CATSEAGWQPQHF. Here the CDR3 DNA reads TGTGCCACCAGTGAGGCGGGCTGGCAGCCCCAGCATTTT.

The CDR3 coding sequence is TGTGCCACCAGCAGAGTAAAAGGACTCAATCAGCCCCAGCATTTT. Translated, it gives CATSRVKGLNQPQHF. The V and J genes are TRBV15 and TRBJ1-5, with D unclear. Germline V lookup: CDR1 LNHNV, CDR2 YYDKDF (reference sequence). The CDR3 runs 15 residues. V was pared by 1 base and J by 3 bases, with 10 bases between.

CDR3 in DNA: TGTGCCATCAGTGAGTCGGGAGGGAATGGCGAGCAGTACGTC. Amino acids: CAISESGGNGEQYV. The V call is TRBV10-3, the J call TRBJ2-7, with 7 bases fitting TRBD2. This CDR3 has 14 residues. The germline CDR1 and CDR2 sequences are ENHRY and SYGVKD. Trimming at V came to 0 bases and at J to 6 bases, leaving 5 bases not matched to a gene.

The chain employs TRBV6-6 and TRBJ2-2; no definite D call. The CDR3 covers 13 residues. V was cut by 10 bases and J by 3 bases, with 12 bases left in between. Germline CDR1 MNHNY, CDR2 SVGAGI (reference sequence). CDR3 protein: CATNSRDTGELFF. CDR3 sequence (DNA): TGTGCCACCAATAGCCGGGACACCGGGGAGCTGTTTTTT.

The chain carries TRBV7-2 and TRBJ2-1; D gene uncertain. Between the trimmed V and J ends, which lost 5 bases and 0 bases, there was a span of 8 bases. This CDR3 has 14 amino acids. Germline V gene sequence: CDR1 SGHTA, CDR2 FQGNSA. CDR3 amino acids: CASSPGISYNEQFF. The CDR3 DNA reads as TGTGCCAGCAGCCCGGGTATCTCCTACAATGAGCAGTTCTTC.

The CDR3 coding sequence is TGTGCCAGCAGCCAAGTATTGGAGAATTCACCCCTCCACTTT. It is translated as CASSQVLENSPLHF. The chain is built from TRBV3-1 (or the pseudogene TRBV3-2) and TRBJ1-6; no clear D. Germline V gives CDR1 LGHDT, CDR2 YNNKEL (reference sequence). This CDR3 is built from 14 residues. The V end lost 1 base, the J end lost 7 bases, and 8 bases lay between the germline ends.

This sequence joins TRBV18 and TRBJ1-2; D unresolved. Germline V gene lookup returns CDR1 KGHSH and CDR2 LQKENI. The CDR3 has 12 amino acids. Trimming stripped 3 bases from V and 3 bases from J, with 5 bases between. For the CDR3, the DNA is TGTGCCAGCTCACCCCCAGACTATGGCTACACCTTC. Residues: CASSPPDYGYTF. Complete variable domain (other parts from reference TRBV18 and TRBJ1-2): NAGVMQNPRHLVRRRGQEARLRCSPMKGHSHVYWYRQLPEEGLKFMVYLQKENIIDESGMPKERFSAEFPKEGPSILRIQQVVRGDSAAYFCASSPPDYGYTFGSGTRLTVV.

The CDR3 reads CASSPVQGSTEAFF. DNA of the CDR3: TGTGCCAGCTCACCAGTGCAGGGTTCCACTGAAGCTTTCTTT. The chain couples TRBV18 to TRBJ1-1, with a possible D match to TRBD1 (5 bases). Trimming shortened V by 2 bases and J by 4 bases, and 11 bases separated the two germline ends. The germline CDR1 and CDR2 sequences are KGHSH and LQKENI. The CDR3 runs to 14 residues.